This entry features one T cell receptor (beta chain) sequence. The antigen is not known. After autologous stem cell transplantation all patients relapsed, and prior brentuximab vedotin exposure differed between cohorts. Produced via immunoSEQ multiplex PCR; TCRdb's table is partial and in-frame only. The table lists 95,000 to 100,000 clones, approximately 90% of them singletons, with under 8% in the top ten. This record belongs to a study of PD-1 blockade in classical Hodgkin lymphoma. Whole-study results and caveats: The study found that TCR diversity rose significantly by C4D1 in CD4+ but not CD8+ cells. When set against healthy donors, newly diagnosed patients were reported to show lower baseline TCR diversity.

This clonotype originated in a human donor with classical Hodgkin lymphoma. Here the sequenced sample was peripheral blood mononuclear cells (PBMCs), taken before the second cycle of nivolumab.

The CDR3 nucleotides are TGTGCCAGCCAAGCAGTGGGACAGAACACTGAAGCTTTCTTT. Encoded protein: CASQAVGQNTEAFF. The chain is built from TRBV2 and TRBJ1-1; perhaps TRBD1 as D (6 bases). Looked up from germline, CDR1 is SNHLY and CDR2 is FYNNEI. Trimming removed 8 bases from V and 1 base from J, with 14 bases in between. CDR3 length: 14 residues.